This T cell receptor beta chain derives from a study of PD-1 and CTLA-4 blockade in melanoma. The CDR3 length is 19 residues. V was clipped by 1 base and J by 0 bases; unmatched bases: 12. CDR1 MDHEN and CDR2 SYDVKM come from the germline V gene. Sequencing used immunoSEQ multiplex PCR; TCRdb keeps in-frame clones, though not all of them. The data hold about 32,000 clones, with roughly nine tenths observed a single time. This clonotype was sampled from a human donor with melanoma. The gene calls are TRBV28 and TRBJ1-2, with 9 bases fitting TRBD1. Sequencing was performed on CD8+ T cells from peripheral blood, taken from a patient given anti-PD-1 treatment. This CDR3 reads CASSLFSYRDRATNYGYTF. CDR3 bases: TGTGCCAGCAGTTTATTTTCTTACCGGGACAGGGCTACTAACTATGGCTACACCTTC.